One and the same sample provided the 32 T cell receptor beta chains below, sequenced in a study of blood T cell repertoires in COVID-19. Produced via immunoSEQ multiplex PCR; TCRdb's table is partial and in-frame only. The data show more than 200,000 clones, about nine tenths seen once. The material sequenced was PBMCs or T cells enriched from blood (not recorded which). The receptors shown here come from a man aged 40-50 years who had recovered from COVID-19.

The chain uses TRBV18 and TRBJ2-1, with 8 bases lining up with TRBD2. Trimming at V came to 6 bases and at J to 3 bases, leaving 4 bases not matched to a gene. The germline gives CDR1 KGHSH, CDR2 LQKENI. This CDR3 comprises 14 residues. The CDR3 DNA follows: TGTGCCAGCTCCCCGGGACTAGACTACAATGAGCAGTTCTTC. Translation gives CASSPGLDYNEQFF.

V and J are TRBV28 and TRBJ2-7, with TRBD1 matching 9 bases. Germline-derived CDR1 and CDR2 are MDHEN and SYDVKM. V was pared by 6 bases and J by 3 bases, with 12 bases of the junction left unmatched. This CDR3 has 16 residues. CDR3 residues: CASRRPGTGKGYEQYF. The CDR3 DNA sequence: TGTGCCAGCAGACGACCCGGGACAGGGAAGGGCTACGAGCAGTACTTC.

V is TRBV23-1 and J is TRBJ1-2, with 11 bases fitting TRBD1. TRBV23-1 is an ORF, and what it does is uncertain. This CDR3 spans 16 amino acids. V shed 0 bases, J shed 7 bases, and the junction held 7 bases outside the gene matches. CDR3 amino acids: CASSQSWTGGCLGYTF. The CDR3 nucleotides read TGCGCCAGCAGTCAATCTTGGACAGGGGGCTGTCTTGGCTACACCTTC.

The V and J genes are TRBV5-6 and TRBJ2-7; 9 bases fit TRBD1. The CDR3 loop spans 15 amino acids. The trim removed 4 bases at V and 3 bases at J, leaving 8 bases unmatched. Germline V gives CDR1 SGHDT, CDR2 YYEEEE. The CDR3 DNA is TGTGCCAGCAGCCGGGCCGGGACAGGGATCTACGAGCAGTACTTC. This codes for CASSRAGTGIYEQYF.

The gene calls are TRBV7-8 and TRBJ2-7, with 13 bases identical to TRBD2. V was clipped by 3 bases and J by 5 bases; unmatched bases: 13. Germline V CDR1 and CDR2: SGHVS, FQNEAQ. The CDR3 runs 18 residues. The CDR3 spells CASSFRTSGRNLGHEQYF. In nucleotides, the CDR3 is TGTGCCAGCAGCTTCCGGACTAGCGGGAGAAATTTAGGCCACGAGCAGTACTTC.

This chain joins TRBV18 and TRBJ2-7; 10 bases match TRBD2. Germline lookup yields CDR1 KGHSH and CDR2 LQKENI. The length of the CDR3 is 13 residues. Trimming at V came to 2 bases and at J to 6 bases, leaving 1 base not matched to a gene. CDR3 nucleotide sequence: TGTGCCAGCTCACCAGGGACTAGCGTCGAGCAGTACTTC. This gives the protein CASSPGTSVEQYF.

The V and J genes are TRBV13 and TRBJ1-2, with D possibly TRBD1 on 6 matching bases. This CDR3 comprises 14 residues. The germline CDR1 and CDR2 sequences are PRHDT and FYEKMQ (reference sequence). V lost 0 bases to trimming and J lost 7 bases, with 12 bases between them. CDR3 coding DNA: TGTGCCAGCAGCTTAGGGGCGGGGGCAAGTGGCTACACCTTC. Translated: CASSLGAGASGYTF.

This chain links TRBV29-1 with TRBJ1-1; the D gene is possibly TRBD1 (6 bases). The CDR3 is 13 residues long. V lost 5 bases and J lost 0, with 10 bases in between. Germline CDR1 is SQVTM and CDR2 is ANQGSEA. In nucleotides, the CDR3 is TGCAGCGTTTCAGACAGGATGAACACTGAAGCTTTCTTT. This codes for CSVSDRMNTEAFF.

The chain joins TRBV19 to TRBJ2-1, with D maybe TRBD1 (6 bases). CDR3 length: 16 amino acids. CDR1 is LNHDA, CDR2 SQIVND, per germline (reference sequence). V was clipped by 4 bases and J by 2 bases, with 15 bases between them. In DNA, the CDR3 is TGTGCCAGTAGTAAGCAGGCAGGGGACGCCTACAATGAGCAGTTCTTC. It is translated as CASSKQAGDAYNEQFF.

This clone was recorded only once. The chain recombines TRBV29-1 with TRBJ2-1; 9 bases are shared with TRBD2. V shed 6 bases, J shed 3 bases, and the junction held 6 bases outside the gene matches. This CDR3 is 14 amino acids long. Germline lookup yields CDR1 SQVTM and CDR2 ANQGSEA. The CDR3 loop is CSVPGGRVYNEQFF. The DNA for the CDR3 is TGCAGCGTCCCCGGCGGGAGGGTCTACAATGAGCAGTTCTTC.

The gene calls are TRBV29-1 and TRBJ1-4; TRBD1 matches at 7 bases. Losses at the gene ends were 4 bases for V and 8 bases for J; bases not matched to a gene: 7. Germline V gives CDR1 SQVTM, CDR2 ANQGSEA. The CDR3 runs 13 residues. CDR3 sequence (DNA): TGCAGCGTTGCCAGGGGGGTCGGGGAAAAACTGTTTTTT. As protein: CSVARGVGEKLFF.

The chain couples TRBV9 to TRBJ2-2; a possible D gene is TRBD2 (6 bases). Trimming took 3 bases from V and 5 from J, leaving 14 bases between them. CDR1 is SGDLS and CDR2 is YYNGEE in the germline V gene. The CDR3 covers 15 residues. CDR3 sequence: CASSASGLGTGELFF. DNA for the CDR3: TGTGCCAGCAGCGCAAGCGGGCTGGGGACCGGGGAGCTGTTTTTT. The full variable domain, rest sourced from reference TRBV9 and TRBJ2-2, is DSGVTQTPKHLITATGQRVTLRCSPRSGDLSVYWYQQSLDQGLQFLIQYYNGEERAKGNILERFSAQQFPDLHSELNLSSLELGDSALYFCASSASGLGTGELFFGEGSRLTVL.

This rearrangement joins TRBV7-2 to TRBJ2-1; 8 bases fit TRBD2. With V trimmed by 1 base and J by 4 bases, 3 bases remained unmatched. Germline values: CDR1 SGHTA, CDR2 FQGNSA. The CDR3 runs 15 residues. The CDR3 coding sequence is TGTGCCAGCAGCTTAGATCCGGGGGGGTACAATGAGCAGTTCTTC. It codes for CASSLDPGGYNEQFF.

The chain has TRBV5-4 and TRBJ2-5, with 12 positions matching TRBD2. From germline, CDR1 is SGHNT and CDR2 YYREEE (reference sequence). The CDR3 runs 16 residues. J was trimmed by 2 bases and V by 0 bases; bases with no gene match: 2. CDR3 sequence (DNA): TGTGCCAGCAGCTTGGTACTAGCGGGGGGACAAGAGACCCAGTACTTC. Protein product: CASSLVLAGGQETQYF.

The V call is TRBV27, the J call TRBJ1-1; D gene ambiguous. CDR1 is MNHEY, CDR2 SMNVEV, per germline (reference sequence). The germline V and J ends were trimmed by 4 bases and 7 bases, with 13 bases remaining between them. This CDR3 is 13 amino acids long. The CDR3 spells CASSSPRRREAFF. The CDR3 nucleotides read TGTGCCAGCAGTTCCCCCCGCAGGCGTGAAGCTTTCTTT.

J is TRBJ1-1 and V is TRBV12-3 or TRBV12-4; TRBD1 agrees at 7 bases. The CDR3 length is 13 residues. After removal of 8 bases from V and 2 bases from J, the junction contained 5 bases not matched to a gene. The CDR3 loop is CASGQDSNTEAFF. Here the CDR3 DNA reads TGTGCCAGCGGACAGGATTCCAACACTGAAGCTTTCTTT.

The V gene is TRBV2, the J gene TRBJ1-2; D is unclear. CDR3 length equals 13 residues. Trimming stripped 4 bases from V and 3 bases from J, with 9 bases between. Germline V gene lookup returns CDR1 SNHLY and CDR2 FYNNEI. CDR3 loop: CASSVYGDYGYTF. The CDR3 DNA sequence: TGTGCCAGCAGTGTTTACGGGGACTATGGCTACACCTTC.

The rearrangement joins TRBV19 to TRBJ1-5, with TRBD1 matching 8 bases. The CDR3 has 18 amino acids. CDR1 is LNHDA, CDR2 SQIVND, per germline (reference sequence). V trimming: 3 bases; J trimming: 7 bases; junction bases outside the gene matches: 17. CDR3 protein: CASSIIQAWTGTEQPQHF. The CDR3 coding sequence is TGTGCCAGTAGTATTATACAGGCATGGACAGGGACGGAGCAGCCCCAGCATTTT.

The chain employs TRBV7-2 and TRBJ1-2; 7 nucleotides align to TRBD1. V was clipped by 1 base and J by 7 bases; unmatched bases: 9. CDR1 and CDR2 (germline): SGHTA, FQGNSA. The CDR3 consists of 15 residues. The DNA for the CDR3 is TGTGCCAGCAGCTTAGTGTCCACAGGGGTCGGTGGCTACACCTTC. This codes for CASSLVSTGVGGYTF. The full variable domain, with the rest looked up from reference TRBV7-2 and TRBJ1-2, is GAGVSQSPSNKVTEKGKDVELRCDPISGHTALYWYRQSLGQGLEFLIYFQGNSAPDKSGLPSDRFSAERTGGSVSTLTIQRTQQEDSAVYLCASSLVSTGVGGYTFGSGTRLTVV.

The chain has TRBV15 and TRBJ2-1; TRBD1 matches at 9 bases. The germline V gene encodes CDR1 LNHNV and CDR2 YYDKDF (reference sequence). This CDR3 has 17 residues. V was clipped by 0 bases and J by 2 bases; unmatched bases: 5. The CDR3 loop reads CATSRDRTGVTYNEQFF. CDR3 DNA sequence: TGTGCCACCAGCAGAGATAGGACAGGGGTTACCTACAATGAGCAGTTCTTC.

V is TRBV7-8 and J is TRBJ1-5, with D possibly matching TRBD1 (6 bases). CDR3 size: 14 residues. V gave up 3 bases and J gave up 6 bases, with 12 bases separating them. Germline CDR1 SGHVS, CDR2 FQNEAQ. The CDR3 bases are TGTGCCAGCAGCTTGGGGGGGGGCAGTCAGCCCCAGCATTTT. Protein product: CASSLGGGSQPQHF.

This chain uses TRBV5-5 with TRBJ1-1; D is undetermined. V was clipped by 1 base and J by 5 bases, with 6 bases between them. Germline CDR1 and CDR2: SGHKS and YYEKEE (reference sequence). The CDR3 spans 12 residues. CDR3 DNA sequence: TGTGCCAGCAGCTTGTGGAGGACTGAAGCTTTCTTT. Translating gives CASSLWRTEAFF.

The genes are TRBV6-2 or TRBV6-3 and TRBJ2-7; D uncertain. CDR3 length: 15 amino acids. Germline V gives CDR1 MNHEY, CDR2 SVGEGT. Trimming stripped 4 bases from V and 5 bases from J, with 18 bases between. The DNA of the CDR3 is TGTGCCAGCAGTTCCTTAAGGCAAAATAGCCACGAGCAGTACTTC. Encoded protein: CASSSLRQNSHEQYF.

V usage is TRBV2 and J usage is TRBJ1-2; unclear D gene. Germline values: CDR1 SNHLY, CDR2 FYNNEI. V was trimmed by 4 bases and J by 4 bases, leaving 13 bases between them. This CDR3 comprises 14 residues. CDR3 amino acids: CASSVGVGSYGYTF. The CDR3 coding sequence is TGTGCCAGCAGTGTAGGAGTAGGCAGCTATGGCTACACCTTC.

This clone was observed a single time. The V gene is TRBV28, the J gene TRBJ2-2; 8 nucleotides align to TRBD1. The CDR3 consists of 16 residues. The V gene's germline CDR1 is MDHEN and CDR2 SYDVKM. V was clipped by 5 bases and J by 1 base; unmatched bases: 6. CDR3 bases: TGTGCCAGCAGTACCACAGGGGGTAAGAACACCGGGGAGCTGTTTTTT. Residues: CASSTTGGKNTGELFF.

The table lists this clone with a count of one. J is TRBJ2-7 and V is TRBV5-1; TRBD1 matches 8 bases. V was clipped by 3 bases and J by 5 bases; unmatched bases: 7. CDR1 is SGHRS, CDR2 YFSETQ, per germline. The CDR3 contains 14 residues. CDR3 residues: CASSSGQAVHEQYF. For the CDR3, the DNA is TGCGCCAGCAGCTCGGGACAGGCCGTCCACGAGCAGTACTTC.

This chain joins TRBV9 and TRBJ1-5, with 8 positions matching TRBD1. This CDR3 comprises 15 residues. Trimming took 3 bases from V and 2 from J; bases not matched to a gene: 4. Per the germline V gene, CDR1 is SGDLS and CDR2 is YYNGEE. CDR3 protein: CASSETGDRNQPQHF. In DNA form, the CDR3 reads TGTGCCAGCAGCGAGACAGGGGATCGCAATCAGCCCCAGCATTTT. The variable domain in full, with the rest retrieved from reference TRBV9 and TRBJ1-5, is DSGVTQTPKHLITATGQRVTLRCSPRSGDLSVYWYQQSLDQGLQFLIQYYNGEERAKGNILERFSAQQFPDLHSELNLSSLELGDSALYFCASSETGDRNQPQHFGDGTRLSIL.

About this clone: In the same sample, other DNA sequences code for this CDR3. The gene calls are TRBV27 and TRBJ2-7; D might be TRBD1 (6 bases). Per germline, CDR1 MNHEY and CDR2 SMNVEV (reference sequence). Trimming left V 2 bases short and J 2 bases short, with 10 bases between. The CDR3 is made up of 14 amino acids. CDR3 residues: CASSLGQGTYEQYF. The CDR3 DNA sequence: TGTGCCAGCAGTTTAGGGCAGGGGACCTACGAGCAGTACTTC.

The chain carries TRBV9 and TRBJ2-1; 11 nucleotides match TRBD2. CDR1 is SGDLS, CDR2 YYNGEE, per germline. Trimming took 2 bases from V and 9 from J; bases not matched to a gene: 13. This CDR3 contains 17 residues. CDR3 in DNA: TGTGCCAGCAGCGTGCCACCTCTAGCGGGAGGAGGGAGTGAGCAGTTCTTC. It codes for CASSVPPLAGGGSEQFF.

The chain employs TRBV11-2 and TRBJ2-5; TRBD2 matches at 9 bases. V lost 5 bases and J lost 7; bases outside the gene matches: 14. The germline V gene has CDR1 SGHAT and CDR2 FQNNGV. The length of the CDR3 is 16 residues. CDR3 residues: CASSRGLASPRGTQYF. The CDR3 coding sequence is TGTGCCAGCAGCAGGGGACTAGCTTCCCCACGAGGGACCCAGTACTTC.

This clone has only one observation. The chain couples TRBV5-5 to TRBJ2-7, with unresolved D. Trimming pared 1 base from V and 2 bases from J, leaving 10 bases between. CDR3 size: 14 residues. Germline assignment: CDR1 SGHKS and CDR2 YYEKEE (reference sequence). CDR3 region: CASSLYSYTYEQYF. The CDR3 nucleotides read TGTGCCAGCAGCTTGTACAGCTACACCTACGAGCAGTACTTC.

J is TRBJ2-7 and V is TRBV7-9; D may be TRBD2 (6 bases). The CDR3 is 13 amino acids. Germline V gene data show CDR1 as SEHNR and CDR2 as FQNEAQ (reference sequence). V was pared by 5 bases and J by 1 base, with 9 bases between. The CDR3 is CASSRDWSYEQYF. The CDR3 DNA reads TGTGCCAGCAGCCGGGACTGGTCCTACGAGCAGTACTTC.